Listed below are T cell receptor beta chains from one sample, sequenced in a study of OX40 agonist ivuxolimab in advanced cancers. Generated by immunoSEQ multiplex PCR, the TCRdb table keeps only in-frame clones and is missing some. The data contain about 75,000 clones, roughly 85% of them singletons. The sample was CD4+ or CD8+ T cells sorted from blood, taken in a trial of the OX40 agonist ivuxolimab. All receptors derive from an adult with an advanced solid tumor such as melanoma, head and neck, liver or kidney cancer. Each CDR3 is given with its conserved first and last residue. D genes are given only for firm matches. Clone size is not always given. Where it is, it says once, few, many or a class for expanded clones.

V	size	D	J	CDR3	DNA
TRBV5-1	NA	NA	TRBJ2-5	CASSLDVTKGETQYF	TGCGCCAGCAGCTTGGACGTCACCAAAGGAGAGACCCAGTACTTC
TRBV13	NA	NA	TRBJ1-1	CASSRMNRGEAFF	TGTGCCAGCAGCAGAATGAATAGGGGTGAAGCTTTCTTT
TRBV5-5	NA	TRBD1	TRBJ2-7	CASSSWTGDEQYF	TGTGCCAGCAGCTCCTGGACAGGGGACGAGCAGTACTTC
TRBV7-9	NA	NA	TRBJ2-3	CASSLGQLNRDTQYF	TGTGCCAGCAGCTTAGGCCAGTTGAACCGAGATACGCAGTATTTT
TRBV6-5	few	NA	TRBJ2-3	CASSYSRGGTDTQYF	TGTGCCAGCAGTTACTCGAGGGGCGGCACAGATACGCAGTATTTT
TRBV6-5	few	NA	TRBJ1-5	CASSYGGNQPQHF	TGTGCCAGCAGTTACGGGGGCAATCAGCCCCAGCATTTT
TRBV7-7	few	NA	TRBJ2-5	CASSSLFRETQYF	TGTGCTAGCAGCTCCCTATTTAGAGAGACCCAGTACTTC
TRBV6-1	NA	NA	TRBJ2-2	CASKSGELFF	TGTGCCAGCAAGAGCGGGGAGCTGTTTTTT
TRBV5-1	once	NA	TRBJ2-7	CASSLAGQGNYEQYF	TGCGCCAGCAGCTTGGCCGGGCAGGGTAACTACGAGCAGTACTTC
TRBV5-6	NA	NA	TRBJ1-2	CASSLVRGLGGYTF	TGTGCCAGCAGCTTGGTTAGGGGACTGGGCGGCTACACCTTC
TRBV19	NA	TRBD2	TRBJ2-1	CASSIGVAGGNEQFF	TGTGCCAGTAGTATAGGGGTAGCGGGAGGGAATGAGCAGTTCTTC
TRBV27	NA	NA	TRBJ2-3	CASSPMDTSTDTQYF	TGTGCCAGCAGTCCCATGGACACTAGCACAGATACGCAGTATTTT
TRBV9	NA	NA	TRBJ2-1	CASSFPPGGGSYNEQFF	TGTGCCAGCAGCTTCCCCCCCGGGGGCGGCTCCTACAATGAGCAGTTCTTC
TRBV19	few	TRBD1	TRBJ1-2	CASGAIGTGSHGYTF	TGTGCCAGTGGCGCGATAGGGACAGGGAGTCATGGCTACACCTTC
TRBV2	once	NA	TRBJ2-6	CASSDYSGANVLTF	TGTGCCAGCAGTGATTACTCTGGGGCCAACGTCCTGACTTTC
TRBV5-1	NA	NA	TRBJ2-1	CASSLLGALNEQFF	TGCGCCAGCAGCTTGTTGGGGGCGCTCAATGAGCAGTTCTTC
TRBV5-1	NA	TRBD1	TRBJ1-1	CASSTGQGGSMNTEAFF	TGCGCCAGCAGCACCGGACAGGGCGGATCCATGAACACTGAAGCTTTCTTT
TRBV6-1	NA	NA	TRBJ2-3	CASSERVRGLDTQYF	TGTGCCAGCAGTGAACGGGTTAGGGGGTTGGATACGCAGTATTTT
TRBV5-1	NA	NA	TRBJ1-5	CASTPRGMGPQHF	TGCGCCAGCACCCCGCGGGGGATGGGGCCCCAGCATTTT
TRBV2	NA	TRBD1	TRBJ1-2	CASTPSMLGQGAGTF	TGTGCCAGCACCCCCAGCATGTTGGGACAGGGCGCTGGCACCTTC
TRBV6-5	NA	NA	TRBJ2-7	CASSESGARYF	TGTGCCAGCAGTGAATCGGGGGCTAGGTACTTC
TRBV5-1	NA	NA	TRBJ2-7	CASSLAPQISYEQYF	TGCGCCAGCAGCTTGGCCCCGCAAATCTCCTACGAGCAGTACTTC
TRBV2	NA	NA	TRBJ1-5	CASRDTNQPQHF	TGTGCCAGCCGGGACACTAATCAGCCCCAGCATTTT
TRBV19	NA	NA	TRBJ1-5	CASSERLEVWVSNQPQHF	TGTGCCAGTAGTGAGCGGCTAGAGGTCTGGGTTAGCAATCAGCCCCAGCATTTT
TRBV2	NA	TRBD1	TRBJ1-2	CASALDRGSGGYTF	TGTGCCAGCGCCTTGGACAGGGGGTCGGGTGGCTACACCTTC
TRBV6-5	NA	NA	TRBJ1-1	CASKRGPNTEAFF	TGTGCCAGCAAGCGGGGACCGAACACTGAAGCTTTCTTT
TRBV7-2	NA	NA	TRBJ2-1	CASSLKGPTQSLYNEQFF	TGTGCCAGCAGCTTAAAGGGCCCGACCCAGTCCCTCTACAATGAGCAGTTCTTC
TRBV18	NA	NA	TRBJ2-1	CASATRNGAYNEQFF	TGTGCCAGCGCTACTAGGAACGGGGCTTACAATGAGCAGTTCTTC
TRBV19	NA	TRBD1	TRBJ2-7	CASSPLTGGRGEQYF	TGTGCCAGTAGTCCCCTCACAGGGGGCAGGGGCGAGCAGTACTTC
TRBV5-6	NA	TRBD1	TRBJ1-4	CASSSTGSNEKLFF	TGTGCCAGCAGCTCGACAGGGAGTAATGAAAAACTGTTTTTT
TRBV5-6	NA	NA	TRBJ2-3	CASSLGAPASTDTQYF	TGTGCCAGCAGCTTGGGTGCCCCAGCTAGCACAGATACGCAGTATTTT
TRBV6-5	NA	NA	TRBJ2-2	CASSYSATSTGELFF	TGTGCCAGCAGTTACTCGGCGACTAGCACCGGGGAGCTGTTTTTT
TRBV4-1	once	NA	TRBJ2-1	CASSQEGPDSYNEQFF	TGCGCCAGCAGCCAAGAGGGGCCAGACTCCTACAATGAGCAGTTCTTC
TRBV28	NA	NA	TRBJ2-5	CASRSQSPKETQYF	TGTGCCAGCAGGTCACAGTCACCCAAAGAGACCCAGTACTTC
TRBV29-1	NA	TRBD2	TRBJ2-1	CSVDLAGWGSYNEQFF	TGCAGCGTTGACCTAGCGGGGTGGGGCTCCTACAATGAGCAGTTCTTC
TRBV15	NA	NA	TRBJ1-2	CATSRDLVYGYTF	TGTGCCACCAGCAGAGATCTGGTCTATGGCTACACCTTC
TRBV5-1	NA	TRBD1	TRBJ2-7	CASSLTGARNEQYF	TGCGCCAGCAGCCTAACAGGGGCAAGAAACGAGCAGTACTTC
TRBV6-5	NA	NA	TRBJ1-4	CASSYQGRSEKLFF	TGTGCCAGCAGTTACCAGGGGAGGAGTGAAAAACTGTTTTTT
TRBV10-2	NA	TRBD2	TRBJ2-5	CASSERGLAGPKGAQYF	TGCGCCAGCAGTGAGCGGGGACTAGCGGGCCCCAAAGGGGCCCAGTACTTC
TRBV5-1	NA	TRBD1	TRBJ2-7	CASRGDRGAYEQYF	TGCGCCAGCAGAGGCGACAGGGGTGCCTACGAGCAGTACTTC
TRBV5-4	NA	NA	TRBJ1-2	CASSLAARAQSGYTF	TGTGCCAGCAGCTTGGCGGCCAGGGCACAAAGTGGCTACACCTTC
TRBV2	NA	NA	TRBJ2-3	CASSKDVGITDTQYF	TGTGCCAGCAGTAAGGACGTAGGGATCACAGATACGCAGTATTTT
TRBV5-5	NA	NA	TRBJ1-1	CASRPTGTGEAFF	TGTGCCAGCAGACCGACCGGGACTGGTGAAGCTTTCTTT
TRBV27	NA	NA	TRBJ1-6	CASSLDSAYNSPLHF	TGTGCCAGCAGTTTGGACAGCGCCTATAATTCACCCCTCCACTTT
TRBV28	NA	NA	TRBJ1-4	CASRSSGGTTNEKLFF	TGTGCCAGCAGGTCCTCCGGTGGAACAACTAATGAAAAACTGTTTTTT
TRBV4-2	NA	NA	TRBJ1-5	CASSQGEYGGQPQHF	TGTGCCAGCAGCCAAGGGGAGTACGGGGGCCAGCCCCAGCATTTT
TRBV5-1	NA	TRBD1	TRBJ1-1	CASSFLGQGIGGNTEAFF	TGCGCCAGCAGCTTCCTAGGACAGGGAATAGGGGGGAACACTGAAGCTTTCTTT
TRBV5-4	NA	TRBD1	TRBJ1-6	CASSGQTGGNSPLHF	TGTGCCAGCAGCGGACAGACAGGGGGAAATTCACCCCTCCACTTT
TRBV27	NA	NA	TRBJ1-1	CASSPWGEVGEAFF	TGTGCCAGCAGCCCGTGGGGGGAGGTCGGTGAAGCTTTCTTT
TRBV7-2	NA	NA	TRBJ2-5	CASRQGLWQETQYF	TGTGCCAGCAGACAGGGACTCTGGCAAGAGACCCAGTACTTC
TRBV5-1	NA	NA	TRBJ2-2	CASSFASATGELFF	TGCGCCAGCAGCTTTGCTAGCGCGACCGGGGAGCTGTTTTTT
TRBV5-1	NA	NA	TRBJ2-2	CASSWTGNTGELFF	TGCGCCAGCAGCTGGACGGGGAACACCGGGGAGCTGTTTTTT
TRBV5-6	NA	NA	TRBJ2-1	CASSLGQGSYNEQFF	TGTGCCAGCAGCTTGGGTCAGGGCTCCTACAATGAGCAGTTCTTC
TRBV5-8	NA	NA	TRBJ2-3	CASSLASTDTQYF	TGTGCCAGCAGCTTGGCTAGCACAGATACGCAGTATTTT
TRBV19	NA	NA	TRBJ1-5	CASSIAGRSNQPQHF	TGTGCCAGTAGTATCGCAGGTCGGAGCAATCAGCCCCAGCATTTT
TRBV5-1	NA	NA	TRBJ1-5	CASSFDGASNQPQHF	TGCGCCAGCAGCTTCGACGGGGCTAGCAATCAGCCCCAGCATTTT
TRBV28	NA	NA	TRBJ2-7	CASSVRQRHSYEQYF	TGTGCCAGCAGTGTGCGCCAGCGCCACTCCTACGAGCAGTACTTC
TRBV29-1	NA	NA	TRBJ1-2	CSVGIGTGSGVWTF	NA
TRBV7-9	NA	NA	TRBJ1-1	CASSLTGDTEAFF	TGTGCCAGCAGCTTGACCGGGGACACTGAAGCTTTCTTT